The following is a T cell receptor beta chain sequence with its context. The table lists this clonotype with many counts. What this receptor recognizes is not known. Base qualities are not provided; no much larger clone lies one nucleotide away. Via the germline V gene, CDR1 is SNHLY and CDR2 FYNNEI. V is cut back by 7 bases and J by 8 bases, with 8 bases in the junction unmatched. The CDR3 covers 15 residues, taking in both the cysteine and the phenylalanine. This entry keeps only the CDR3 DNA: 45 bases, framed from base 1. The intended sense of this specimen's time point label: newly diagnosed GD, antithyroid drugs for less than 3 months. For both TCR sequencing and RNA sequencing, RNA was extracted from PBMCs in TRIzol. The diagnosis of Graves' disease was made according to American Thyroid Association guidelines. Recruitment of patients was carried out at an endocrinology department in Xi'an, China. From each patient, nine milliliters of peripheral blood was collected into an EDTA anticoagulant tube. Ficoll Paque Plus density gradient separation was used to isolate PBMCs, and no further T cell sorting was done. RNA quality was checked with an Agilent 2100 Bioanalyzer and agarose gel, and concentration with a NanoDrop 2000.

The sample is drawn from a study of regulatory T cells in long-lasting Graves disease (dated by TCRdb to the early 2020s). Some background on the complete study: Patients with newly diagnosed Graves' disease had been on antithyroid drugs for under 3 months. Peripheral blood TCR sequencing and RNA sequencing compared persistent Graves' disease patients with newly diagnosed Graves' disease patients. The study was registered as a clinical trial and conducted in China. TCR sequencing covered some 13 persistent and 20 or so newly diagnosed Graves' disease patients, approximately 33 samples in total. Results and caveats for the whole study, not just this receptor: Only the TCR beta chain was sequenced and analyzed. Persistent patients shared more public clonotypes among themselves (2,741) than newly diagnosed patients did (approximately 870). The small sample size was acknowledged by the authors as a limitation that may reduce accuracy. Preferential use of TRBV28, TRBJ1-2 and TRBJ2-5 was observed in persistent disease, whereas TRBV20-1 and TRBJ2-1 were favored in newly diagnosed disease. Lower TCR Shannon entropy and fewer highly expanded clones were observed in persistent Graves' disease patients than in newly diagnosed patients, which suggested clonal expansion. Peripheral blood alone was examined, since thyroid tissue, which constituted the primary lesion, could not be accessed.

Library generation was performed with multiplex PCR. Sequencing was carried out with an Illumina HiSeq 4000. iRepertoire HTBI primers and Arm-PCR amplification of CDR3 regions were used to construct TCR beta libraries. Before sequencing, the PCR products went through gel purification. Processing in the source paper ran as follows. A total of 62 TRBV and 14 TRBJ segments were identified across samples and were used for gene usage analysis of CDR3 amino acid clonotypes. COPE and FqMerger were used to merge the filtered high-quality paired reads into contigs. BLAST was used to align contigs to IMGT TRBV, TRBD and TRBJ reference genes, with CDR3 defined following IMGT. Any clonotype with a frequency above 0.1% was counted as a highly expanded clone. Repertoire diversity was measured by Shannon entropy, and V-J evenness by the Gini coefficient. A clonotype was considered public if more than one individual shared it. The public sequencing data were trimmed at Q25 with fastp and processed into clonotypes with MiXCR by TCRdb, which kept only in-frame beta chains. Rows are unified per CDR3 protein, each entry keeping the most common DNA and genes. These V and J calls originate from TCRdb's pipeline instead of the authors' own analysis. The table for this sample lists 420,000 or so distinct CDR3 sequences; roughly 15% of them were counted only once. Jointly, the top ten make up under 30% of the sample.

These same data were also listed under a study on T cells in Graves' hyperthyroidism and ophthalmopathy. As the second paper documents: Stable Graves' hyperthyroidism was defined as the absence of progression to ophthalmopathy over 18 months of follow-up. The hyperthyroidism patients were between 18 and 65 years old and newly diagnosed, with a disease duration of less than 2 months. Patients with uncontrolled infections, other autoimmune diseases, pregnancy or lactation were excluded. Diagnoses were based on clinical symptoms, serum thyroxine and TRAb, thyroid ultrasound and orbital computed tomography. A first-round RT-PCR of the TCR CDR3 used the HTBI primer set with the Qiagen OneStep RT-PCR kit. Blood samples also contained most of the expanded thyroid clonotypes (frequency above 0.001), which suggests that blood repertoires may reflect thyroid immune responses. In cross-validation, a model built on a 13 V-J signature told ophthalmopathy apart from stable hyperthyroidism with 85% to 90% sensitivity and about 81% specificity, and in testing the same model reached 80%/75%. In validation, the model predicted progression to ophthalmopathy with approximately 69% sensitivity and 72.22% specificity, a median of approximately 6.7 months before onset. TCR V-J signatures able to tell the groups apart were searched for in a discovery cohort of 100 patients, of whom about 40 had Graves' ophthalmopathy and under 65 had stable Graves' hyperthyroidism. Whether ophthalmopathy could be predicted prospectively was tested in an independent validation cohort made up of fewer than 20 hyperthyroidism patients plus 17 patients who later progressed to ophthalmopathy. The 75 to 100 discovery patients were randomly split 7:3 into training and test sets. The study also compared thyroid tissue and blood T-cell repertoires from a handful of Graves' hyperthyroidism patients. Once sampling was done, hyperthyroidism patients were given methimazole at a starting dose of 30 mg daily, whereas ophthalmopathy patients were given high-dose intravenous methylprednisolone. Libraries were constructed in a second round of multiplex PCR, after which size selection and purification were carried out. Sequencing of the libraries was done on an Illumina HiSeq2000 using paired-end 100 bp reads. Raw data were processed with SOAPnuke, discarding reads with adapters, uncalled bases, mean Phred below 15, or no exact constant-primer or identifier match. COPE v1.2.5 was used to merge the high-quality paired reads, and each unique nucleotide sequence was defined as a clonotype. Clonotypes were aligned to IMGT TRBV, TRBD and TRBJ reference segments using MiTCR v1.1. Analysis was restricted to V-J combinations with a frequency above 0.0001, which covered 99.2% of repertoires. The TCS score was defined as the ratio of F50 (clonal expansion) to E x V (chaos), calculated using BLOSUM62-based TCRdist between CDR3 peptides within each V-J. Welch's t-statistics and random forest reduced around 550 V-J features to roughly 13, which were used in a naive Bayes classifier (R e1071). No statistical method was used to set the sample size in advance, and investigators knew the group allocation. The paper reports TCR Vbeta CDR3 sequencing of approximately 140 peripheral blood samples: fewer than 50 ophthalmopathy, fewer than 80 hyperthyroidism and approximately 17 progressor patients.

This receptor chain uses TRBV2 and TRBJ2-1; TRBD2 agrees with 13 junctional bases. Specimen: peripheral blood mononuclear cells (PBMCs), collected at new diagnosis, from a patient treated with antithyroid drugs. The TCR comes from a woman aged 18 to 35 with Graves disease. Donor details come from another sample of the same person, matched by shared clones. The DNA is TGTGCCAGCAATGACGGACTAGCGGGAGTCGATGAGCAGTTCTTC. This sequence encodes CASNDGLAGVDEQFF. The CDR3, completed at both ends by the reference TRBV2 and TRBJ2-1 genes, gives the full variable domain EPEVTQTPSHQVTQMGQEVILRCVPISNHLYFYWYRQILGQKVEFLVSFYNNEISEKSEIFDDQFSVERPDGSNFTLKIRSTKLEDSAMYFCASNDGLAGVDEQFFGPGTRLTVL.